This record covers a single T cell receptor beta chain. What antigen it recognizes has not been identified. No much larger clone is present one base from it, and per-base qualities are unavailable. The High Capacity cDNA Reverse Transcription Kit was used to reverse transcribe all of the isolated RNA, meaning that expressed TCRB transcripts were what got sequenced. Naive, central memory and regulatory T cell samples underwent deep immunoSEQ sequencing, averaging about 3.3 million total reads per sample. Sorted cells were lysed in RLT buffer, and RNA was extracted using DNase-treated RNeasy Micro or Mini kits according to cell number. Each cell subset was processed on its own to prevent cross-contamination, while patient and healthy donor samples were processed together. The immunoSEQ multiplex PCR was used to amplify TCRB sequences from cDNA, yielding 87-bp fragments that span the CDR3 region. Sequencing of the amplicons was done on the Illumina HiSeq platform. The study's own analysis went as follows. Synthetic template baselines were used to correct PCR bias computationally, reads within Hamming distance 2 were collapsed, and singletons that could not be merged were discarded. By aligning reads against IMGT, V, D and J genes, CDR3 length, and insertions or deletions at six rearrangement sites were assigned. Clonotype counts were normalized to sorted cell number within each subset before computing true diversity and Gini coefficients with the tcR R package. The overlap coefficient, calculated on TCRB nucleotide sequences, was used to measure repertoire sharing. TCRdb retrieved this table from immuneACCESS and kept in-frame rearrangements only. Not all clones are present; in checked studies, unresolved V genes account for under half, and no reason is known for the remainder. Clone size and the V and J calls come from that table; the DNA yielded D and trimming. This sample has about 370,000 clones in its table, and over 8.5% of those were observed once. The ten largest clones add up to approximately 0.55% of the sample.

Spanning cysteine to phenylalanine, the CDR3 consists of 14 amino acids. The sequence is cut down to CDR3 DNA, 42 bases in frame from base 1. The germline V gene sets CDR1 to SGDLS and CDR2 to YYNGEE. V was cut back by 0 bases and J by 8 bases, leaving a gap of 13 bases between them. A single peripheral blood draw of about 120 mL on average was collected from each donor into heparinised tubes. A BD FACSAria II was used to sort naive, central memory, regulatory and stem cell-like memory CD4+ T cells with a panel that included CD45RO, CCR7, CD25, CD127, CD95 and CD27. Purity was above 95% for every sorted population. PBMCs were isolated right away by Lymphoprep density gradient centrifugation and were stained directly, without culture. To minimize batch effects, samples were stained and sorted in pairs, one healthy donor with one patient per experiment. The data were obtained in a study of beta chain features in type 1 diabetes (dated by TCRdb to the late 2010s). For the wider study: Patients and healthy donors did not differ in mean age, gender distribution, total cell number or subset yield. Regulatory and stem cell-like memory subsets were isolated from only 8 patients and about eight healthy donors, whereas naive and central memory subsets came from all 30 or so donors. A total of 107,917,701 sorted cells were examined across all samples, and a strong correlation was observed between cell number per subset and RNA yield. In the study, TCRB repertoires of sorted circulating CD4+ T cell subsets from recently diagnosed type 1 diabetes patients were compared with those of matched healthy donors.

On the study overall, not on this receptor specifically: In all four CD4+ subsets, TCRB CDR3 length was moderately but significantly shorter in type 1 diabetes patients. Because small numbers of individuals were included in the HLA sub-analyses, any influence of HLA type on TCRB rearrangement was left unresolved. PCR may preferentially amplify shorter templates, but because patient and control samples were amplified and corrected together, any resulting skew would affect both groups equally. Naive, central memory and regulatory TCRB repertoires appeared to be more alike among patients than among healthy donors. Sequencing cDNA rather than genomic DNA could over-represent highly expressing activated cells, although activation and CD3 levels did not differ between groups. At VDJ recombination sites, type 1 diabetes patients had fewer insertions and more deleted nucleotides, which implies abnormalities in thymic rearrangement.

The receptor comes from a man younger than 40 with type 1 diabetes. The rearranged chain carries TRBV9 and TRBJ2-3, with the D call tentatively TRBD1 or TRBD2, each fitting 6 bases. The sequenced sample was central memory CD4+ T cells from blood. The bases read TGTGCCAGCAGCGTAGCGGGGGCGAGGAGTACGCAGTATTTT. Its protein reads: CASSVAGARSTQYF.